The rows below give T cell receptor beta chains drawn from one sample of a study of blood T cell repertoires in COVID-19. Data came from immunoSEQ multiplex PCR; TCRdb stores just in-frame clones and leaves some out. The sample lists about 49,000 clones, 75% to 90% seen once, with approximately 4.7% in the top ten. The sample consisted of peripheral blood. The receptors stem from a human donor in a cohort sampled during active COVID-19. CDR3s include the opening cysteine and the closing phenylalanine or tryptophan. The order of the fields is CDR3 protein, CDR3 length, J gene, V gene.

cdr3_aa: CASSITSGAYNEQFF; cdr3_length: 15; j_call: TRBJ2-1; v_call: TRBV7-9
cdr3_aa: CASSSPSGREGHRDTQYF; cdr3_length: 18; j_call: TRBJ2-3; v_call: TRBV28
cdr3_aa: CASSFWDSKETQYF; cdr3_length: 14; j_call: TRBJ2-5; v_call: TRBV7-2
cdr3_aa: CSGATSGLQETQYF; cdr3_length: 14; j_call: TRBJ2-5; v_call: TRBV29-1
cdr3_aa: CASSWGTNTDTQYF; cdr3_length: 14; j_call: TRBJ2-3; v_call: TRBV19
cdr3_aa: CASLSGGWGYNEQFF; cdr3_length: 15; j_call: TRBJ2-1; v_call: TRBV5-6
cdr3_aa: CASSQGLREDRDEQFF; cdr3_length: 16; j_call: TRBJ2-1; v_call: TRBV14
cdr3_aa: CASSPRLAGEVTDTQYF; cdr3_length: 17; j_call: TRBJ2-3; v_call: TRBV7-8
cdr3_aa: CASSEVRGSYNSPLHF; cdr3_length: 16; j_call: TRBJ1-6; v_call: TRBV6-1
cdr3_aa: CASSQGLAGGGADTQYF; cdr3_length: 17; j_call: TRBJ2-3; v_call: TRBV5-1
cdr3_aa: CASSRGQGAPYNEQFF; cdr3_length: 16; j_call: TRBJ2-1; v_call: TRBV7-9
cdr3_aa: CAISDRLAANTGELFF; cdr3_length: 16; j_call: TRBJ2-2; v_call: TRBV10-3
cdr3_aa: CASSLTTSEGYEQYF; cdr3_length: 15; j_call: TRBJ2-7; v_call: TRBV6-6
cdr3_aa: CASRLDGQTHF; cdr3_length: 11; j_call: TRBJ1-3; v_call: TRBV5-1
cdr3_aa: CASSRDSQNYGYTF; cdr3_length: 14; j_call: TRBJ1-2; v_call: TRBV5-1
cdr3_aa: CATTPMGQEFSGNTIYF; cdr3_length: 17; j_call: TRBJ1-3; v_call: TRBV15
cdr3_aa: CASSPRLAVSYEQYF; cdr3_length: 15; j_call: TRBJ2-7; v_call: TRBV2
cdr3_aa: CASSEAGPYNSPLHF; cdr3_length: 15; j_call: TRBJ1-6; v_call: TRBV6-1
cdr3_aa: CASSRPGETQYF; cdr3_length: 12; j_call: TRBJ2-5; v_call: TRBV7-8
cdr3_aa: CASSEAGNYNEQFF; cdr3_length: 14; j_call: TRBJ2-1; v_call: TRBV9
cdr3_aa: CASSPSDRDNQPQHF; cdr3_length: 15; j_call: TRBJ1-5; v_call: TRBV28
cdr3_aa: CASSLVAGAAQPQHF; cdr3_length: 15; j_call: TRBJ1-5; v_call: TRBV7-2
cdr3_aa: CASSTTGNNEQFF; cdr3_length: 13; j_call: TRBJ2-1; v_call: TRBV19
cdr3_aa: CASSPGQGAYEQYF; cdr3_length: 14; j_call: TRBJ2-7; v_call: TRBV5-1
cdr3_aa: CASSSGSLFQTQETQYF; cdr3_length: 17; j_call: TRBJ2-5; v_call: TRBV28
cdr3_aa: CASSEGAFDGYTF; cdr3_length: 13; j_call: TRBJ1-2; v_call: TRBV2
cdr3_aa: CASSHPSTGVDYGYTF; cdr3_length: 16; j_call: TRBJ1-2; v_call: TRBV4-3
cdr3_aa: CASNSGTGGGYGYTF; cdr3_length: 15; j_call: TRBJ1-2; v_call: TRBV2
cdr3_aa: CASSWDGGYGYTF; cdr3_length: 13; j_call: TRBJ1-2; v_call: TRBV7-9
cdr3_aa: CASSPTGYTEAFF; cdr3_length: 13; j_call: TRBJ1-1; v_call: TRBV28
cdr3_aa: CASSRSGSTSYNEQFF; cdr3_length: 16; j_call: TRBJ2-1; v_call: TRBV7-3
cdr3_aa: CASSQGDIAYNEQFF; cdr3_length: 15; j_call: TRBJ2-1; v_call: TRBV5-4
cdr3_aa: CASSYGAMNTEAFF; cdr3_length: 14; j_call: TRBJ1-1; v_call: TRBV6-5
cdr3_aa: CASSQTGNSGNTIYF; cdr3_length: 15; j_call: TRBJ1-3; v_call: TRBV28
cdr3_aa: CASSDGDSSYEQYF; cdr3_length: 14; j_call: TRBJ2-7; v_call: TRBV9
cdr3_aa: CASSPWGGEYTGELFF; cdr3_length: 16; j_call: TRBJ2-2; v_call: TRBV18
cdr3_aa: CASSYSVRAKNIQYF; cdr3_length: 15; j_call: TRBJ2-4; v_call: TRBV6-5
cdr3_aa: CASSAPAGAYGYTF; cdr3_length: 14; j_call: TRBJ1-2; v_call: TRBV19
cdr3_aa: CASSLGGGRDTQYF; cdr3_length: 14; j_call: TRBJ2-3; v_call: TRBV11-2
cdr3_aa: CASSLGRLTGWFEETQYF; cdr3_length: 18; j_call: TRBJ2-5; v_call: TRBV11-2
cdr3_aa: CAISTNPSGTYNEQFF; cdr3_length: 16; j_call: TRBJ2-1; v_call: TRBV10-3
cdr3_aa: CASSPQQGGTEAFF; cdr3_length: 14; j_call: TRBJ1-1; v_call: TRBV3-1/TRBV3-2
cdr3_aa: CATRGPGANVLTF; cdr3_length: 13; j_call: TRBJ2-6; v_call: TRBV24-1
cdr3_aa: CASSPPRLAGRREQYF; cdr3_length: 16; j_call: TRBJ2-7; v_call: TRBV7-8
cdr3_aa: CASRNPLARPYEQYF; cdr3_length: 15; j_call: TRBJ2-7; v_call: TRBV27
cdr3_aa: CASSRIPGQGTGELFF; cdr3_length: 16; j_call: TRBJ2-2; v_call: TRBV2
cdr3_aa: CASSEIQGVTGELFF; cdr3_length: 15; j_call: TRBJ2-2; v_call: TRBV11-1
cdr3_aa: CASSQVLGLATKPPNTGELFF; cdr3_length: 21; j_call: TRBJ2-2; v_call: TRBV3-1/TRBV3-2
cdr3_aa: CASSYSIPSIRPQHF; cdr3_length: 15; j_call: TRBJ1-5; v_call: TRBV6-2/TRBV6-3
cdr3_aa: CASSADRERLAGVRETQYF; cdr3_length: 19; j_call: TRBJ2-5; v_call: TRBV5-1
cdr3_aa: CASRRDSLTDTQYF; cdr3_length: 14; j_call: TRBJ2-3; v_call: TRBV14
cdr3_aa: CASSLGTGGNTIYF; cdr3_length: 14; j_call: TRBJ1-3; v_call: TRBV5-1
cdr3_aa: CASSSPGTGLYEQYF; cdr3_length: 15; j_call: TRBJ2-7; v_call: TRBV27
cdr3_aa: CASSPGTSGTSEQYF; cdr3_length: 15; j_call: TRBJ2-7; v_call: TRBV19
cdr3_aa: CASSEYLAPYEQYF; cdr3_length: 14; j_call: TRBJ2-7; v_call: TRBV6-1
cdr3_aa: CASSQAKRELDTQYF; cdr3_length: 15; j_call: TRBJ2-3; v_call: TRBV4-1
cdr3_aa: CASSPRWSTDTQYF; cdr3_length: 14; j_call: TRBJ2-3; v_call: TRBV7-9
cdr3_aa: CASSLLTTSPKNIQYF; cdr3_length: 16; j_call: TRBJ2-4; v_call: TRBV7-3
cdr3_aa: CSVVGSGETQYF; cdr3_length: 12; j_call: TRBJ2-5; v_call: TRBV29-1